Listed below are T cell receptor beta chains from one sample, sequenced in a study of shared clonotypes between healthy human individuals. Generated by immunoSEQ multiplex PCR, the TCRdb table keeps only in-frame clones and is missing some. The data contain some 2 million clones, roughly 94% of them singletons. Material for sequencing was naive CD4+ T cells sorted from blood. The receptors shown here come from a man younger than 35 in good health. Each CDR3 is given with its conserved first and last residue. The order of the fields is V gene, D gene, clone size, J gene, CDR3 DNA, CDR3 protein. The D gene is left open where the match is weak. The listing skips clone size in some rows; elsewhere it reads once, few, many or a size class.

v_call: TRBV28; d_call: -; clone_size: -; j_call: TRBJ1-1; cdr3_nt: TGTGCCAGCAGTGGGACACCTTACACTGAAGCTTTCTTT; cdr3_aa: CASSGTPYTEAFF
v_call: TRBV28; d_call: -; clone_size: once; j_call: TRBJ2-5; cdr3_nt: TGTGCCAGCAGTTTAAGAACCCTCGGGGGCGGGAGAAAAGAGACCCAGTACTTC; cdr3_aa: CASSLRTLGGGRKETQYF
v_call: TRBV6-6; d_call: -; clone_size: -; j_call: TRBJ2-7; cdr3_nt: TGTGCCAGCAGCCCTGGAGGCTCCGAGCAGTACTTC; cdr3_aa: CASSPGGSEQYF
v_call: TRBV19; d_call: -; clone_size: -; j_call: TRBJ1-3; cdr3_nt: TGTGCCAGTAGTATCCGGACGGGAACTGGAAACACCATATATTTT; cdr3_aa: CASSIRTGTGNTIYF
v_call: TRBV7-9; d_call: -; clone_size: -; j_call: TRBJ1-2; cdr3_nt: TGTGCCAGCAGCTTAGGAATGGGCTACACCTTC; cdr3_aa: CASSLGMGYTF
v_call: TRBV18; d_call: -; clone_size: -; j_call: TRBJ2-7; cdr3_nt: TGTGCCAGCTCACCAGGGGAGGTCCCCTATAGTTCCTTC; cdr3_aa: CASSPGEVPYSSF
v_call: TRBV29-1; d_call: -; clone_size: -; j_call: TRBJ1-4; cdr3_nt: TGCAGCGTTGGATCCGGGACCAGTGAAAAACTGTTTTTT; cdr3_aa: CSVGSGTSEKLFF
v_call: TRBV29-1; d_call: TRBD2; clone_size: -; j_call: TRBJ2-5; cdr3_nt: TGCAGCGTTGCCGCGGGGGACCCCCAGTACTTC; cdr3_aa: CSVAAGDPQYF
v_call: TRBV9; d_call: -; clone_size: once; j_call: TRBJ1-1; cdr3_nt: TGTGCCAGCAGCCCCCGGGCCAACACTGAAGCTTTCTTT; cdr3_aa: CASSPRANTEAFF
v_call: TRBV15; d_call: -; clone_size: -; j_call: TRBJ2-6; cdr3_nt: TGTGCCACCAGCAGAGACAGGGCTGGGGGCGAAAACGTCCTGACTTTC; cdr3_aa: CATSRDRAGGENVLTF
v_call: TRBV6-5; d_call: TRBD1; clone_size: -; j_call: TRBJ1-1; cdr3_nt: TGTGCCAGCAGTTACTCGACAGGGGTCGGCACTGAAGCTTTCTTT; cdr3_aa: CASSYSTGVGTEAFF
v_call: TRBV5-1; d_call: TRBD1; clone_size: once; j_call: TRBJ2-3; cdr3_nt: TGCGCCAGCAGCAACGGACAGGGGCGCACAGATACGCAGTATTTT; cdr3_aa: CASSNGQGRTDTQYF
v_call: TRBV4-1; d_call: TRBD2; clone_size: -; j_call: TRBJ2-2; cdr3_nt: TGCGCCAGCAGCCAAGGGCAGGGACTAAGGGTCGGGGAGCTGTTTTTT; cdr3_aa: CASSQGQGLRVGELFF
v_call: TRBV27; d_call: TRBD2; clone_size: -; j_call: TRBJ2-7; cdr3_nt: TGTGCCAGCAGTGCTGGGGGAGGGAGAACCTTCTACGAGCAGTACTTC; cdr3_aa: CASSAGGGRTFYEQYF
v_call: TRBV25-1; d_call: -; clone_size: -; j_call: TRBJ1-2; cdr3_nt: TGTGCCAGCAGTGACAACCTCGACAGACCGGGAGGCTACACCTTC; cdr3_aa: CASSDNLDRPGGYTF
v_call: TRBV5-1; d_call: TRBD2; clone_size: -; j_call: TRBJ2-3; cdr3_nt: TGCGCCAGCAGCTTCCCGACTAGCGGAACTTACACAGATACGCAGTATTTT; cdr3_aa: CASSFPTSGTYTDTQYF
v_call: TRBV11-2; d_call: TRBD1; clone_size: once; j_call: TRBJ1-2; cdr3_nt: TGTGCCAGCAGCCCCAAGGGACAGGGGTCTGGCTACACCTTC; cdr3_aa: CASSPKGQGSGYTF
v_call: TRBV11-2; d_call: -; clone_size: -; j_call: TRBJ1-5; cdr3_nt: TGTGCCAGCTCGAAGGGCAAGAGAGAGATCTATCAGCCCCAGCATTTT; cdr3_aa: CASSKGKREIYQPQHF
v_call: TRBV11-2; d_call: -; clone_size: -; j_call: TRBJ2-7; cdr3_nt: TGTGCCAGCAGCTTAGATGGGGCGGGTTTCGGAGAGCAGTACTTC; cdr3_aa: CASSLDGAGFGEQYF
v_call: TRBV4-3; d_call: TRBD2; clone_size: -; j_call: TRBJ2-7; cdr3_nt: TGCGCCAGCAGCCAAGATCTACTAGCGGGAGTACGTTACGAGCAGTACTTC; cdr3_aa: CASSQDLLAGVRYEQYF
v_call: TRBV19; d_call: TRBD1; clone_size: -; j_call: TRBJ2-7; cdr3_nt: TGTGCCAGTAGTACGACAGGGGGTAGTCCCATCTACGAGCAGTACTTC; cdr3_aa: CASSTTGGSPIYEQYF
v_call: TRBV5-1; d_call: -; clone_size: -; j_call: TRBJ2-5; cdr3_nt: TGCGCCAGCAGCTTGAGGAGGGAGCGGGAGACCCAGTACTTC; cdr3_aa: CASSLRRERETQYF
v_call: TRBV27; d_call: -; clone_size: -; j_call: TRBJ1-1; cdr3_nt: TGTGCCAGCAGTAGAAGGACAGTGACGAACACTGAAGCTTTCTTT; cdr3_aa: CASSRRTVTNTEAFF
v_call: TRBV7-8; d_call: TRBD1; clone_size: -; j_call: TRBJ2-2; cdr3_nt: TGTGCCAGCAGCTCCGCTCGAGTCCCGGGACAGGGATCGGGGACCGGGGAGCTGTTTTTT; cdr3_aa: CASSSARVPGQGSGTGELFF
v_call: TRBV4-1; d_call: -; clone_size: once; j_call: TRBJ2-3; cdr3_nt: TGCGCCAGCAGCCAAACAGGGTCCCCCGCAGATACGCAGTATTTT; cdr3_aa: CASSQTGSPADTQYF
v_call: TRBV4-1; d_call: -; clone_size: -; j_call: TRBJ2-3; cdr3_nt: TGCGCCAGCAGAAAAGCGGGACAGAACACAGATACGCAGTATTTT; cdr3_aa: CASRKAGQNTDTQYF
v_call: TRBV28; d_call: -; clone_size: -; j_call: TRBJ1-4; cdr3_nt: TGTGCCAGCAGTCCCTCGTCGGGTCGAGAAAAACTGTTTTTT; cdr3_aa: CASSPSSGREKLFF
v_call: TRBV5-1; d_call: -; clone_size: -; j_call: TRBJ2-7; cdr3_nt: TGCGCCAGCAGCTTGGGTCTCTCCGGGTACGAGCAGTACTTC; cdr3_aa: CASSLGLSGYEQYF
v_call: TRBV2; d_call: TRBD2; clone_size: -; j_call: TRBJ2-5; cdr3_nt: TGTGCCAGCAGTCTGCTGCGGGAGGGTTCCCAGTACTTC; cdr3_aa: CASSLLREGSQYF
v_call: TRBV30; d_call: -; clone_size: -; j_call: TRBJ1-3; cdr3_nt: TGTGCCTGGAGTGGACAGTCTGGAAACACCATATATTTT; cdr3_aa: CAWSGQSGNTIYF
v_call: TRBV2; d_call: TRBD2; clone_size: -; j_call: TRBJ2-2; cdr3_nt: TGTGCCACCCAGGGAGGGGCGAACACCGGGGAGCTGTTTTTT; cdr3_aa: CATQGGANTGELFF
v_call: TRBV7-2; d_call: -; clone_size: -; j_call: TRBJ1-1; cdr3_nt: TGTGCCAGCAGCTTCTCGGAGGACACTGAAGCTTTCTTT; cdr3_aa: CASSFSEDTEAFF
v_call: TRBV6-1; d_call: -; clone_size: -; j_call: TRBJ2-7; cdr3_nt: TGTGCCAGCAGTGATGGTCGGTTTGGGGGTGTCGACGAGCAGTACTTC; cdr3_aa: CASSDGRFGGVDEQYF
v_call: TRBV19; d_call: -; clone_size: once; j_call: TRBJ2-2; cdr3_nt: TGTGCCAGTAGTATGGGAACACAGTGGGCCGGGGAGCTGTTTTTT; cdr3_aa: CASSMGTQWAGELFF
v_call: TRBV6-4; d_call: -; clone_size: -; j_call: TRBJ1-4; cdr3_nt: TGTGCCAGCAGTTTGGACGGGGGGACTAATGAAAAACTGTTTTTT; cdr3_aa: CASSLDGGTNEKLFF